Listed here is a single T cell receptor beta chain. Method: immunoSEQ multiplex PCR; TCRdb's copy keeps in-frame clones and lacks some. Of 200,000 to 300,000 clones listed, nearly 85% were seen once; the top ten hold around 7.8%. The sample is drawn from a study of blood T cell repertoires in COVID-19. For the study at large: T cells, B-cell-depleted T cells, or PBMCs supplied cDNA or gDNA.

CDR3 length: 14 residues. Trimming shortened V by 4 bases and J by 5 bases, and 17 bases separated the two germline ends. CDR1 SQVTM and CDR2 ANQGSEA come from the germline V gene. This clonotype originated in a human donor in a cohort sampled during active COVID-19. This rearrangement joins TRBV29-1 to TRBJ2-5; TRBD1 might be the D (6 bases). The material sequenced was peripheral blood. CDR3 coding DNA: TGCAGCGTTGTGTTGGGGGCAGGTGGGGAGACCCAGTACTTC. This sequence encodes CSVVLGAGGETQYF.